The 20 T cell receptor beta chains below come from one sample, sequenced in a study of T cells after yellow fever vaccination. In TCRdb, the 5' RACE reads were re-called with MiXCR into one record per CDR3 protein. The data show 620,000 or so distinct CDR3 sequences, about a sixth seen once. The specimen was PBMCs, collected 5 days after the first yellow fever vaccination. The source of these receptors is a man younger than 35 who received the YFV17D yellow fever vaccine.

Here the CDR3 DNA reads TGTGCCAGCAGTTCACATCCCGGGACTAGAGACTACAATGAGCAGTTCTTC. Translating it yields CASSSHPGTRDYNEQFF. The genes are TRBV28 and TRBJ2-1, with 8 bases aligning to TRBD2. Unmatched junction bases numbered 11, after V lost 4 bases and J lost 3 bases. CDR1 and CDR2 (germline): MDHEN, SYDVKM. The CDR3 spans 17 residues.

The sample holds a few counts of this clonotype. The chain combines TRBV15 with TRBJ2-2, with D perhaps given as TRBD1 or TRBD2 (6 bases each). There are 14 residues in the CDR3. Between the trimmed V and J ends, which lost 5 bases and 6 bases, there was a span of 13 bases. Germline CDR1 reads LNHNV; CDR2 reads YYDKDF (reference sequence). CDR3 residues: CATSRLRGAGELFF. In DNA form, the CDR3 reads TGTGCCACCAGCCGACTGAGGGGGGCCGGGGAGCTGTTTTTT.

This clonotype has more than one count but fewer than ten. The chain has TRBV20-1 and TRBJ2-1; 11 nucleotides align to TRBD2. The CDR3 totals 15 residues. Germline assignment: CDR1 DFQATT and CDR2 SNEGSKA (reference sequence). V lost 1 base to trimming and J lost 7 bases; unmatched junction nucleotides: 6. The CDR3, as DNA: TGCAGTGCTAGAGTGACTAGCGGGGCGCGGAATGAGCAGTTCTTC. This gives the protein CSARVTSGARNEQFF.

The chain combines TRBV7-3 with TRBJ2-1; no reliable D call. V lost 4 bases and J 0 bases, leaving 10 bases between the germline ends. The CDR3 length is 15 residues. Germline CDR1 and CDR2: SGHTA and FQGTGA. The CDR3 region has the DNA TGTGCCAGCAGCTGGGATCCCGCCTCCTACAATGAGCAGTTCTTC. This gives the protein CASSWDPASYNEQFF. The entire variable domain, with the rest obtained from reference TRBV7-3 and TRBJ2-1, is as follows: GAGVSQTPSNKVTEKGKYVELRCDPISGHTALYWYRQSLGQGPEFLIYFQGTGAADDSGLPNDRFFAVRPEGSVSTLKIQRTERGDSAVYLCASSWDPASYNEQFFGPGTRLTVL.

The rearrangement links TRBV20-1 to TRBJ2-3; 10 bases fit TRBD2. Trimming cost V 5 bases and J 2 bases; bases outside gene matches: 4. The CDR3 is 14 amino acids. Germline assignment: CDR1 DFQATT and CDR2 SNEGSKA (reference sequence). The CDR3 is CSALAGGTTDTQYF. DNA for the CDR3: TGCAGTGCTTTAGCGGGGGGAACCACAGATACGCAGTATTTT.

There are many counts of this clonotype. V gene TRBV7-2 combines with J gene TRBJ1-2; 8 bases are shared with TRBD1. Germline assignment: CDR1 SGHTA and CDR2 FQGNSA. J lost 5 bases, V lost 0 bases, and 8 bases had no gene match. This CDR3 comprises 16 residues. DNA for the CDR3: TGTGCCAGCAGCTTAGCCGTGCAGGGGGCGAATTATGGCTACACCTTC. It encodes CASSLAVQGANYGYTF.

This clonotype was recorded a few times. The chain links TRBV4-3 to TRBJ2-5, with 8 bases aligning to TRBD2. After removal of 4 bases from V and 5 bases from J, the junction contained 12 bases not matched to a gene. The CDR3 has 16 residues. Germline-derived CDR1 and CDR2 are LGHNA and YSLEER. CDR3 DNA sequence: TGCGCCAGCAGCCCGGGACGGGGGGGGGATACCGAGACCCAGTACTTC. It is translated as CASSPGRGGDTETQYF.

J is TRBJ2-5 and V is TRBV7-2; the D gene is possibly TRBD2 (6 bases). V was clipped by 3 bases and J by 3 bases, with 14 bases between them. CDR1 and CDR2 (germline): SGHTA, FQGNSA. This CDR3 is 15 amino acids long. The chain's CDR3 is CASSLDRGGEETQYF. CDR3 nucleotides: TGTGCCAGCAGCTTGGATAGGGGCGGGGAAGAGACCCAGTACTTC.

This clonotype was counted only a few times. The chain has TRBV11-1 and TRBJ1-1; D is possibly TRBD1 (6 bases). V was clipped by 6 bases and J by 11 bases, with 37 bases between them. Germline CDR1 and CDR2: SGHAT and FQDESV (reference sequence). The CDR3 runs 19 residues. The CDR3 reads CASSRKKLLPVGQTERAFF. The CDR3 DNA reads TGTGCCAGCAGTCGGAAAAAACTCCTACCGGTTGGACAGACTGAACGGGCTTTCTTT.

This clonotype was seen a few times. The chain couples TRBV10-3 to TRBJ2-2; 7 bases are shared with TRBD1. CDR1 is ENHRY and CDR2 is SYGVKD in the germline V gene. With V trimmed by 7 bases and J by 0 bases, 5 bases remained unmatched. The CDR3 runs 15 residues. The CDR3 reads CAIKGTAANTGELFF. The CDR3 coding sequence is TGTGCCATCAAAGGGACAGCAGCGAACACCGGGGAGCTGTTTTTT.

The V call is TRBV29-1, the J call TRBJ2-1, with 9 bases fitting TRBD1. The ends lost 4 bases at V and 7 bases at J; junction bases unmatched: 5. Germline values: CDR1 SQVTM, CDR2 ANQGSEA. This CDR3 spans 13 amino acids. The CDR3 sequence is CSVGGQGWNEQFF. The CDR3 DNA reads TGCAGCGTTGGGGGACAGGGATGGAATGAGCAGTTCTTC.

This clonotype was counted between two and nine times. This chain links TRBV19 with TRBJ2-1, with 10 bases matching TRBD2. CDR3 length: 17 amino acids. CDR1 and CDR2 (germline): LNHDA, SQIVND (reference sequence). The V and J ends lost 5 bases and 3 bases, in that order; junction bases with no gene match: 10. The CDR3 bases are TGTGCCAGTAGTCCCTCCCTAGCGGGGGTCTTCTACAATGAGCAGTTCTTC. Protein product: CASSPSLAGVFYNEQFF.

This clonotype was counted ten times or more. The gene calls are TRBV5-4 and TRBJ1-1; TRBD1 is a possible D gene (6 bases). The V gene lost 6 bases and the J gene lost 0 bases, with 15 bases spanning the gap. CDR3 length equals 15 residues. CDR1 is SGHNT and CDR2 is YYREEE in the germline V gene (reference sequence). CDR3 sequence (DNA): TGTGCCAGCACCGAGCCGGGACATATGAACACTGAAGCTTTCTTT. This encodes CASTEPGHMNTEAFF.

The chain couples TRBV6-5 to TRBJ1-1; a possible D gene is TRBD1 (5 bases). Trimming removed 8 bases from V and 5 bases from J, with 12 bases in between. The CDR3 is 12 amino acids. The germline V gene encodes CDR1 MNHEY and CDR2 SVGAGI. CDR3 DNA sequence: TGTGCCAGCCAGGGCGCGGGGACTGAAGCTTTCTTT. It yields the protein CASQGAGTEAFF.

This chain connects TRBV15 to TRBJ1-6, with a possible D match to TRBD1 (5 bases). This CDR3 is 12 amino acids long. V lost 2 bases and J lost 9, with 5 bases in between. The germline CDR1 and CDR2 sequences are LNHNV and YYDKDF (reference sequence). CDR3 sequence: CATSRRGSPLHF. CDR3 in DNA: TGTGCCACCAGCAGAAGGGGTTCACCCCTCCACTTT. Drawing the rest from reference TRBV15 and TRBJ1-6, the complete variable domain is DAMVIQNPRYQVTQFGKPVTLSCSQTLNHNVMYWYQQKSSQAPKLLFHYYDKDFNNEADTPDNFQSRRPNTSFCFLDIRSPGLGDTAMYLCATSRRGSPLHFGNGTRLTVT.

The V call is TRBV5-1, the J call TRBJ2-5; D ambiguous. Per the germline V gene, CDR1 is SGHRS and CDR2 is YFSETQ. The length of the CDR3 is 14 residues. Trimming cost V 4 bases and J 2 bases, with 12 bases left between them. CDR3 sequence (DNA): TGCGCCAGCAGCCCCGATGTCGGGCAAGAGACCCAGTACTTC. As protein: CASSPDVGQETQYF.

This clonotype was observed a handful of times. The gene calls are TRBV5-1 and TRBJ2-7, with 8 bases matching TRBD1. Germline CDR1 is SGHRS and CDR2 is YFSETQ. The CDR3 loop spans 15 amino acids. V lost 4 bases, J lost 7 bases, and 13 bases stayed unmatched. In DNA form, the CDR3 reads TGCGCCAGCAGCCCTGACGGGCAGGGGGCGCGGGAGCAGTACTTC. This codes for CASSPDGQGAREQYF.

This clonotype came up many times. The V and J genes are TRBV5-1 and TRBJ2-3, with 7 bases lining up with TRBD2. After removal of 7 bases from V and 3 bases from J, the junction contained 2 bases not matched to a gene. The germline V gene has CDR1 SGHRS and CDR2 YFSETQ. The CDR3 totals 12 residues. The CDR3 DNA is TGCGCCAGCTGGGAGGGGACAGATACGCAGTATTTT. Its protein product is CASWEGTDTQYF. Using reference TRBV5-1 and TRBJ2-3 for the parts outside the CDR3, the full variable domain is KAGVTQTPRYLIKTRGQQVTLSCSPISGHRSVSWYQQTPGQGLQFLFEYFSETQRNKGNFPGRFSGRQFSNSRSEMNVSTLELGDSALYLCASWEGTDTQYFGPGTRLTVL.

The chain employs TRBV20-1 and TRBJ2-1; 7 nucleotides match TRBD2. The CDR3 runs to 16 residues. Per the germline V gene, CDR1 is DFQATT and CDR2 is SNEGSKA (reference sequence). Trimming at V came to 6 bases and at J to 3 bases, leaving 14 bases not matched to a gene. The CDR3: CSARSRSGGLYNEQFF. The DNA of the CDR3 is TGCAGTGCCCGATCCCGCTCGGGGGGACTCTACAATGAGCAGTTCTTC.

The genes are TRBV5-6 and TRBJ2-1; D gene uncertain. Deletions cut 0 bases from V and 0 bases from J, with 7 bases between. CDR1 is SGHDT, CDR2 YYEEEE, per germline. This CDR3 region has 15 residues. The CDR3 here is CASSLGLLSYNEQFF. The CDR3 DNA follows: TGTGCCAGCAGCTTGGGGCTTCTCTCCTACAATGAGCAGTTCTTC. Full variable domain (rest looked up from reference TRBV5-6 and TRBJ2-1): DAGVTQSPTHLIKTRGQQVTLRCSPKSGHDTVSWYQQALGQGPQFIFQYYEEEERQRGNFPDRFSGHQFPNYSSELNVNALLLGDSALYLCASSLGLLSYNEQFFGPGTRLTVL.